This TCR beta chain was profiled in a study of blood T cell repertoires in COVID-19. Across the study: In each case, the material was cDNA or gDNA derived from T cells, B-cell-depleted T cells, or PBMCs.

V gave up 5 bases and J gave up 8 bases, with 16 bases separating them. This CDR3 has 14 amino acids. Germline values: CDR1 SGHNT, CDR2 YENEEA. Some clones are missing from TCRdb's copy, which holds only in-frame ones; the method was immunoSEQ multiplex PCR. The sample carries 300,000 to 400,000 clones, under 95% recorded once. The TCR originated in a woman in her late teens or twenties who had recovered from COVID-19. The rearrangement links TRBV11-3 to TRBJ2-1; weak D call: TRBD2 (6 bases). The sequenced sample consisted of peripheral blood. The CDR3 sequence: CASSPSGGNHEQFF. Here the CDR3 DNA reads TGTGCCAGCAGCCCCAGTGGGGGGAACCATGAGCAGTTCTTC.